This record concerns one TCR beta chain sequence. The data were obtained in a study of T cell changes during pregnancy in multiple sclerosis. The germline V gene has CDR1 SGDLS and CDR2 YYNGEE. CDR3 length: 16 residues. V was trimmed by 2 bases and J by 6 bases, leaving 20 bases between them. Only in-frame clones appear in the TCRdb table, and some are missing; sequencing was by immunoSEQ multiplex PCR. The table shows about 46,000 clones, with roughly 95% occurring only once. Material: CD8+ T cells from peripheral blood mononuclear cells, obtained after pregnancy. The chain has TRBV9 and TRBJ1-1; tentative D call: TRBD1 (5 bases). The source of this sequence is a female donor with multiple sclerosis, enrolled in a pregnancy study. CDR3 sequence: CASSVLPSGGLAEAFF. The CDR3 DNA sequence: TGTGCCAGCAGCGTCCTACCGTCCGGGGGGTTAGCTGAAGCTTTCTTT.